These 19 T cell receptor beta chains came from one sample sequenced in a study of regulatory T cells in long-lasting Graves disease. According to the study, TCR beta libraries were built with iRepertoire HTBI primers and CDR3-region Arm-PCR. TCRdb analysed the multiplex PCR reads with MiXCR anew, one entry per CDR3 protein. The table includes about half a million distinct CDR3 sequences, 12% detected once. Described time point: newly diagnosed GD, antithyroid drugs for less than 3 months. Following extraction of RNA from PBMCs, that RNA was used to make the TCR library. The same specimen was also included in a second study, on T cells in Graves' hyperthyroidism and ophthalmopathy.

Sequences were derived from peripheral blood mononuclear cells (PBMCs), sampled at new diagnosis, from a patient treated with antithyroid drugs. The receptor source for this set is a woman younger than 45 with Graves disease.

This clonotype was counted many times. The chain links TRBV25-1 to TRBJ2-7; 8 bases align to TRBD2. The CDR3 has 19 residues. Germline V CDR1 and CDR2: MGHDK, SYGVNS. The V gene end was trimmed by 5 bases and the J gene end by 1 base; junction bases not matched to a gene: 19. CDR3 in DNA: TGTGCCAGCAGTTACCACTCTCCGGGACTAGAGGGACTATCCTACGAGCAGTACTTC. Protein: CASSYHSPGLEGLSYEQYF.

At least ten counts were recorded for this clonotype. The V call is TRBV29-1, the J call TRBJ1-2, with TRBD1 identical over 8 bases. Germline values: CDR1 SQVTM, CDR2 ANQGSEA. CDR3 length equals 17 residues. J lost 4 bases, V lost 7 bases, and 20 bases had no gene match. The CDR3 here is CSAEVRDRTFGGYGYTF. Here the CDR3 DNA reads TGCAGCGCCGAAGTCCGGGACAGGACGTTTGGAGGCTATGGCTACACCTTC.

The V call is TRBV30, the J call TRBJ2-3; 9 positions agree with TRBD1. The V and J ends lost 7 bases and 5 bases, in that order; junction bases with no gene match: 7. Germline V CDR1 and CDR2: GTSNPN, SVGIG (reference sequence). This CDR3 has 13 amino acids. The CDR3 loop is CASSRDRVDTQYF. The CDR3 DNA reads TGTGCCTCGTCCCGGGACAGGGTAGATACGCAGTATTTT.

The gene calls are TRBV20-1 and TRBJ2-3, with TRBD1 identical over 10 bases. Germline lookup yields CDR1 DFQATT and CDR2 SNEGSKA (reference sequence). This CDR3 has 15 residues. With 6 bases clipped from V and 7 bases from J, the junction kept 13 bases outside the gene matches. The CDR3 DNA sequence: TGCAGTGCGGTATTGTCGGGACAGGGGAAAAATACGCAGTATTTT. Its translation: CSAVLSGQGKNTQYF.

The sample holds a few counts of this clonotype. The chain combines TRBV9 with TRBJ2-1, with 9 bases fitting TRBD2. V lost 3 bases and J lost 0; bases outside the gene matches: 13. The germline gives CDR1 SGDLS, CDR2 YYNGEE. This CDR3 contains 19 residues. The CDR3 nucleotides are TGTGCCAGCAGCGCCCACCAACCCATTAGCGGGAGCTCCTACAATGAGCAGTTCTTC. Encoded protein: CASSAHQPISGSSYNEQFF.

The sample holds many counts of this clonotype. The chain joins TRBV7-2 to TRBJ1-1; 7 bases fit TRBD1. This CDR3 is built from 13 residues. J lost 8 bases, V lost 3 bases, and 6 bases had no gene match. CDR1 SGHTA and CDR2 FQGNSA come from the germline V gene. The CDR3 DNA reads TGTGCCAGCAGCTTCGACAGGGTAGCCGAAGCTTTCTTT. Amino acid sequence: CASSFDRVAEAFF.

This clonotype was observed a few times. CDR3 in DNA: TGTGCCAGCAGTCTGGAGGGCCTCTATGGCTACACCTTC. Translating it yields CASSLEGLYGYTF. The rearrangement uses TRBV2 and TRBJ1-2; D is uncertain. The germline CDR1 and CDR2 sequences are SNHLY and FYNNEI. The CDR3 sequence is 13 residues long. Deletions cut 5 bases from V and 4 bases from J, with 11 bases between. Together with reference TRBV2 and TRBJ1-2, the CDR3 gives the full variable domain: EPEVTQTPSHQVTQMGQEVILRCVPISNHLYFYWYRQILGQKVEFLVSFYNNEISEKSEIFDDQFSVERPDGSNFTLKIRSTKLEDSAMYFCASSLEGLYGYTFGSGTRLTVV.

The chain employs TRBV5-6 and TRBJ2-5, with TRBD1 identical over 10 bases. Germline V gene sequence: CDR1 SGHDT, CDR2 YYEEEE. The V and J ends lost 4 bases and 7 bases, in that order; junction bases with no gene match: 13. The CDR3 consists of 16 residues. CDR3 nucleotide sequence: TGTGCCAGCAGCCGTCCTCTGACAGGGGGCGGTGCGACCCAGTACTTC. The encoded protein is CASSRPLTGGGATQYF.

V gene TRBV6-5 combines with J gene TRBJ1-6, with 8 bases aligning to TRBD1. CDR3 size: 14 residues. Unmatched junction bases numbered 4, after V lost 2 bases and J lost 10 bases. Looked up from germline, CDR1 is MNHEY and CDR2 is SVGAGI. The CDR3 reads CASSYDRGRSPLHF. The CDR3 DNA sequence: TGTGCCAGCAGTTACGACAGGGGAAGATCACCCCTCCACTTT.

A remark on this clonotype: Being one base from a much bigger clone, this may be a read error. The chain employs TRBV6-1 and TRBJ1-4; D not resolved. Per germline, CDR1 MNHNS and CDR2 SASEGT. The CDR3 consists of 16 residues. CDR3 coding DNA: TGTGTCAGCAGTGGAGGATCGTACAATCTTAATGAAAAACTGTTTTTT. As protein: CVSSGGSYNLNEKLFF.

The chain links TRBV9 to TRBJ1-5; D not resolved. Germline CDR1 and CDR2: SGDLS and YYNGEE. There are 14 residues in the CDR3. Trimming removed 3 bases at V and 1 base at J, with 8 bases between. This CDR3 reads CASSDRLSNQPQHF. CDR3 DNA: TGTGCCAGCAGCGATCGATTAAGCAATCAGCCCCAGCATTTT.

Ten or more counts support this clonotype. The rearrangement uses TRBV19 and TRBJ2-2; 8 nucleotides agree with TRBD2. Looked up from germline, CDR1 is LNHDA and CDR2 is SQIVND (reference sequence). The J segment lost 6 bases and the V segment lost 3 bases, leaving 12 bases of the junction unmatched. CDR3 length: 17 amino acids. CDR3 DNA sequence: TGTGCCAGTAGTATCTACCATAGGCGGGGGGCGTCCGGGGAGCTGTTTTTT. Encoded protein: CASSIYHRRGASGELFF.

At least ten counts were recorded for this clonotype. This chain joins TRBV20-1 and TRBJ2-1; D might be TRBD1 or TRBD2, each matching 5 bases. The V gene lost 6 bases and the J gene lost 3 bases, with 24 bases spanning the gap. The CDR3 spans 17 residues. Germline CDR1 DFQATT, CDR2 SNEGSKA (reference sequence). The CDR3 loop is CSAPTHGTGGFYNEQFF. In DNA form, the CDR3 reads TGCAGTGCCCCAACTCACGGCACTGGGGGATTCTACAATGAGCAGTTCTTC.

The table lists this clonotype with many counts. This rearrangement joins TRBV7-3 to TRBJ2-7; D remains unclear. There are 16 residues in the CDR3. Germline-derived CDR1 and CDR2 are SGHTA and FQGTGA. V was pared by 1 base and J by 0 bases, with 13 bases between. In nucleotides, the CDR3 is TGTGCCAGCAGCTTAAATGCTGGCGCTAGCTCCTACGAGCAGTACTTC. Translation gives CASSLNAGASSYEQYF.

This clonotype was seen many times. The chain carries TRBV9 and TRBJ1-6; 7 nucleotides match TRBD1. This CDR3 spans 15 amino acids. The ends lost 1 base at V and 4 bases at J; junction bases unmatched: 2. CDR1 and CDR2 from the germline V gene are SGDLS and YYNGEE. DNA of the CDR3: TGTGCCAGCAGCGTAACGGGACAGTATAATTCACCCCTCCACTTT. Translating gives CASSVTGQYNSPLHF.

The chain joins TRBV19 to TRBJ2-3; possibly TRBD1 or TRBD2 for D (5 bases each). Germline values: CDR1 LNHDA, CDR2 SQIVND (reference sequence). Deletions cut 6 bases from V and 2 bases from J, with 12 bases between. The CDR3 has 14 residues. The CDR3 reads CASSPGQFTDTQYF. The DNA for the CDR3 is TGTGCCAGTAGCCCGGGGCAATTCACAGATACGCAGTATTTT.

This chain uses TRBV28 with TRBJ2-3; 8 bases are a match to TRBD2. The CDR3 loop spans 12 amino acids. V shed 7 bases and J 10 bases; nucleotides not matched to a gene: 7. Germline V gives CDR1 MDHEN, CDR2 SYDVKM. Here the CDR3 reads CASKLGLGPQYF. DNA of the CDR3: TGTGCCAGCAAGCTGGGACTAGGTCCGCAGTATTTT.

This clonotype was found many times. The chain employs TRBV6-5 and TRBJ2-5; 9 nucleotides agree with TRBD1. The CDR3 has 18 amino acids. CDR1 MNHEY and CDR2 SVGAGI come from the germline V gene. V shed 2 bases and J 2 bases; nucleotides not matched to a gene: 12. CDR3 sequence (DNA): TGTGCCAGCAGTTACAAGGGCCTGGGACAGGGAGTTCAAGAGACCCAGTACTTC. It encodes CASSYKGLGQGVQETQYF.

In its sample, this clonotype was seen a few times. V gene TRBV14 combines with J gene TRBJ1-4; no clear D. The CDR3 has 16 residues. Germline V lookup: CDR1 SGHDN, CDR2 FVKESK. Trimming removed 4 bases at V and 5 bases at J, with 17 bases between. The CDR3 region is CASSRRAPGVNEKLFF. Written as DNA, the CDR3 is TGTGCCAGCAGCCGGCGAGCTCCCGGGGTAAATGAAAAACTGTTTTTT.